This T cell receptor beta chain was documented in a study of blood T cell repertoires in COVID-19. Overall study: T cells, B-cell-depleted T cells, or PBMCs provided the cDNA or gDNA that served as material.

A Seattle source enrolled patients during active infection and followed them longitudinally. Authors' methods: Estimated nucleated cell counts came from reference gene primer amplification. Libraries were prepared by immunoSEQ multiplex PCR; TCRdb keeps only in-frame clonotypes and omits some of them. For V, J and clone size, that table is used; D and trimming come from the DNA. Of about 370,000 clones in the sample, 89% were seen once. This clone has more than one count but fewer than ten. The CDR3 spans 14 residues. Per the germline V gene, CDR1 is SEHNR and CDR2 is FQNEAQ (reference sequence). Trimming removed 5 bases from V and 0 bases from J, with 5 bases in between.

The chain links TRBV7-9 to TRBJ2-6; D remains unclear. This TCR came from a woman in her 30s with COVID-19, enrolled during active disease. The sample comprised peripheral blood. DNA of the CDR3: TGTGCCAGCAGCCCTCGCTCTGGGGCCAACGTCCTGACTTTC. Translating it yields CASSPRSGANVLTF.